This T cell receptor (beta chain) emerged from a study of Tregs in tolerant kidney transplant recipients. Clones were read by immunoSEQ multiplex PCR, and TCRdb kept only the in-frame ones, dropping some. The sample yields tens of thousands of clones, 93% seen once. Trimming cost V 2 bases and J 1 base, with 8 bases left between them. The CDR3 sequence is 14 residues long. Germline V gene data show CDR1 as SGHTA and CDR2 as FQGNSA. The nonmyeloablative bone marrow transplants came from related graft donors, with transient mixed chimerism. The TCR comes from a human patient who received a combined kidney and bone marrow transplant. Certain T cells may be donor cells from the graft. Sequences were derived from CD4+ T cells from blood (PBMCs), sampled 12 months after the transplant. The J gene is TRBJ1-1, the V gene TRBV7-2; D is ambiguous. The CDR3 DNA reads as TGTGCCAGCAGCTTATCAACAGCGAACACTGAAGCTTTCTTT. This sequence encodes CASSLSTANTEAFF.